These 24 T cell receptor beta chains were sequenced from one sample in a study of PD-L1 blockade in urothelial cancer. Method: immunoSEQ multiplex PCR; TCRdb's copy keeps in-frame clones and lacks some. The table lists 15,000 to 20,000 clones, about 80% of them singletons. Time point given: peripheral blood 6 weeks after treatment start. The source material was PBMCs, sampled around atezolizumab (anti-PD-L1) treatment. These receptors all stem from a man aged 50 to 60 with urothelial cancer.

The chain has TRBV7-9 and TRBJ2-5; the match to TRBD1 covers 7 bases. The CDR3 is 14 residues long. Trimming at V came to 3 bases and at J to 1 base, leaving 2 bases not matched to a gene. Germline CDR1 SEHNR, CDR2 FQNEAQ (reference sequence). The CDR3 DNA is TGTGCCAGCAGCTTTTGGGACAGCCAAGAGACCCAGTACTTC. This translates into CASSFWDSQETQYF.

The chain uses TRBV6-1 and TRBJ2-3; 10 bases are a match to TRBD1. In germline, CDR1 is MNHNS, CDR2 SASEGT. J was trimmed by 4 bases and V by 4 bases; bases with no gene match: 5. CDR3 length: 15 residues. The CDR3 DNA follows: TGTGCCAGCAGTGCAAGGGGGACAGGGGCAGATACGCAGTATTTT. It codes for CASSARGTGADTQYF.

This clone appeared a single time. The V gene is TRBV23-1, the J gene TRBJ1-2; D is ambiguous. TRBV23-1 is an ORF for which the function is uncertain. Trimming left V 4 bases short and J 4 bases short, with 16 bases between. The CDR3 spans 15 residues. DNA of the CDR3: TGCGCCAGCAGTCGCAAAGCCCCCTCTTGCTATGGCTACACCTTC. Its protein product is CASSRKAPSCYGYTF.

The rearrangement joins TRBV6-1 to TRBJ1-5; 9 bases are shared with TRBD1. The CDR3 is made up of 14 amino acids. V trimming: 6 bases; J trimming: 6 bases; junction bases outside the gene matches: 6. CDR1 is MNHNS and CDR2 is SASEGT in the germline V gene. Written as DNA, the CDR3 is TGTGCCAGCAGGGGGGACAGGGACAGTCAGCCCCAGCATTTT. Its translation is CASRGDRDSQPQHF.

This chain uses TRBV11-2 with TRBJ1-5; 8 bases match TRBD1. The CDR3 runs 16 residues. Germline lookup yields CDR1 SGHAT and CDR2 FQNNGV. V was pared by 4 bases and J by 4 bases, with 9 bases of the junction left unmatched. Written as DNA, the CDR3 is TGTGCCAGCAGCTCCGTACAGGGGGGGCCAAATCAGCCCCAGCATTTT. This sequence encodes CASSSVQGGPNQPQHF. Full variable domain (outside the CDR3, taken from reference TRBV11-2 and TRBJ1-5): EAGVAQSPRYKIIEKRQSVAFWCNPISGHATLYWYQQILGQGPKLLIQFQNNGVVDDSQLPKDRFSAERLKGVDSTLKIQPAKLEDSAVYLCASSSVQGGPNQPQHFGDGTRLSIL.

The V and J genes are TRBV4-2 and TRBJ1-3; 7 positions match TRBD1. This CDR3 has 15 residues. Germline CDR1 and CDR2: LGHNA and YNFKEQ. With 4 bases clipped from V and 1 base from J, the junction kept 4 bases outside the gene matches. In DNA form, the CDR3 reads TGTGCCAGCAGCCTGTCGACAGGGTCTGGAAACACCATATATTTT. Amino acid sequence: CASSLSTGSGNTIYF.

The gene calls are TRBV7-2 and TRBJ2-3, with TRBD2 identical over 11 bases. This CDR3 region has 16 residues. Per germline, CDR1 SGHTA and CDR2 FQGNSA. Losses at the gene ends were 4 bases for V and 6 bases for J; bases not matched to a gene: 9. DNA of the CDR3: TGTGCCAGCAGCTCCTCCCTAGCGGGGGGTACTGATACGCAGTATTTT. It codes for CASSSSLAGGTDTQYF.

The chain uses TRBV9 and TRBJ2-2; maybe TRBD2 (5 bases). Germline CDR1 is SGDLS and CDR2 is YYNGEE. CDR3 size: 13 residues. V was clipped by 0 bases and J by 7 bases, with 7 bases between them. Written as DNA, the CDR3 is TGTGCCAGCAGCGTAGCGGGGTTCGGGGAGCTGTTTTTT. This sequence encodes CASSVAGFGELFF.

This sequence joins TRBV7-8 and TRBJ2-1; TRBD2 aligns across 10 bases. CDR1 SGHVS and CDR2 FQNEAQ come from the germline V gene. V lost 1 base to trimming and J lost 9 bases; unmatched junction nucleotides: 12. CDR3 length equals 17 residues. Here the CDR3 reads CASSLESLAGALGEQFF. In nucleotides, the CDR3 is TGTGCCAGCAGCTTAGAATCTCTAGCGGGAGCGTTGGGTGAGCAGTTCTTC.

The CDR3 DNA reads as TGTGCCAGTAGGAAACTAGCGGGAGTTCCCTCGGGAGATACGCAGTATTTT. Protein product: CASRKLAGVPSGDTQYF. V gene TRBV19 combines with J gene TRBJ2-3, with 11 positions matching TRBD2. CDR3 length: 17 amino acids. Germline trimming cut 6 bases from V and 5 bases from J; bases unmatched to any gene: 13. Per germline, CDR1 LNHDA and CDR2 SQIVND (reference sequence).

V usage is TRBV7-2 and J usage is TRBJ2-3, with unresolved D. This CDR3 contains 13 residues. Germline values: CDR1 SGHTA, CDR2 FQGNSA. V lost 5 bases and J lost 2, with 8 bases in between. The CDR3 here is CASSSRFTDTQYF. The CDR3 bases are TGTGCCAGCAGCAGCCGGTTCACAGATACGCAGTATTTT.

The rearrangement uses TRBV7-9 and TRBJ2-2, with D uncertain. Per germline, CDR1 SEHNR and CDR2 FQNEAQ (reference sequence). Trimming shortened V by 8 bases and J by 1 base, and 5 bases separated the two germline ends. The CDR3 has 12 residues. The CDR3 DNA is TGTGCCAGCGTAATGAACACCGGGGAGCTGTTTTTT. As protein: CASVMNTGELFF.

This chain connects TRBV7-2 to TRBJ1-5; no definite D call. Germline-derived CDR1 and CDR2 are SGHTA and FQGNSA. Trimming removed 2 bases at V and 6 bases at J, with 14 bases between. CDR3 size: 15 residues. The chain's CDR3 is CASSLRGGGIQPQHF. The CDR3 DNA is TGTGCCAGCAGCTTAAGAGGCGGAGGGATTCAGCCCCAGCATTTT.

V gene TRBV27 combines with J gene TRBJ1-2; D remains ambiguous. This CDR3 is built from 13 residues. The V end lost 1 base, the J end lost 4 bases, and 7 bases lay between the germline ends. CDR1 is MNHEY and CDR2 is SMNVEV in the germline V gene (reference sequence). CDR3 in DNA: TGTGCCAGCAGTTTATTCCAATTCTATGGCTACACCTTC. As protein: CASSLFQFYGYTF.

The genes are TRBV7-2 and TRBJ1-6; TRBD1 agrees at 9 bases. Germline trimming cut 3 bases from V and 6 bases from J; bases unmatched to any gene: 3. CDR1 and CDR2 (germline): SGHTA, FQGNSA. The CDR3 sequence is 15 residues long. The CDR3 protein is CASSFSGQGNSPLHF. In DNA, the CDR3 is TGTGCCAGCAGCTTTTCGGGACAGGGTAATTCACCCCTCCACTTT.

This chain connects TRBV5-8 to TRBJ2-7; unclear D gene. The germline gives CDR1 SGHTS, CDR2 YDEGEE. CDR3 size: 15 residues. The ends were cut back, 5 bases at V and 0 bases at J, with 15 bases in the middle. CDR3 DNA sequence: TGTGCCAGCAGAATCCGGGTTACCGGCTCCTACGAGCAGTACGTC. It is translated as CASRIRVTGSYEQYV.

The chain employs TRBV27 and TRBJ2-7; 8 nucleotides agree with TRBD2. In germline, CDR1 is MNHEY, CDR2 SMNVEV (reference sequence). The CDR3 is 13 amino acids. V lost 5 bases to trimming and J lost 4 bases; unmatched junction nucleotides: 4. The CDR3 sequence: CASSKAGDYEQYF. DNA for the CDR3: TGTGCCAGCAGTAAAGCGGGGGATTACGAGCAGTACTTC.

The rearrangement joins TRBV2 to TRBJ1-3; TRBD1 might be the D (6 bases). In germline, CDR1 is SNHLY, CDR2 FYNNEI. The CDR3 sequence is 15 residues long. Trimming took off 4 bases at V and 0 bases at J, with 10 bases between the two ends. The CDR3 bases are TGTGCCAGCAGTGGACAGGTTTACTCTGGAAACACCATATATTTT. Amino acid sequence: CASSGQVYSGNTIYF. The whole variable domain, filled in from reference TRBV2 and TRBJ1-3, reads EPEVTQTPSHQVTQMGQEVILRCVPISNHLYFYWYRQILGQKVEFLVSFYNNEISEKSEIFDDQFSVERPDGSNFTLKIRSTKLEDSAMYFCASSGQVYSGNTIYFGEGSWLTVV.

This clone was observed once. CDR3 residues: CASSEDRSTDTQYF. Here the CDR3 DNA reads TGCGCCAGCAGCGAGGACAGAAGCACAGATACGCAGTATTTT. The chain couples TRBV5-1 to TRBJ2-3; D perhaps matches TRBD1 (6 bases). The germline V gene has CDR1 SGHRS and CDR2 YFSETQ. This CDR3 region has 14 residues. Trimming shortened V by 4 bases and J by 0 bases, and 9 bases separated the two germline ends. The whole variable domain, filled in from reference TRBV5-1 and TRBJ2-3, reads KAGVTQTPRYLIKTRGQQVTLSCSPISGHRSVSWYQQTPGQGLQFLFEYFSETQRNKGNFPGRFSGRQFSNSRSEMNVSTLELGDSALYLCASSEDRSTDTQYFGPGTRLTVL.

V gene TRBV6-5 combines with J gene TRBJ1-4; D is unresolved. Trimming stripped 0 bases from V and 8 bases from J, with 13 bases between. The CDR3 is 15 residues long. CDR1 MNHEY and CDR2 SVGAGI come from the germline V gene. The CDR3 sequence is CASSYSIADTEKLFF. The CDR3 nucleotides are TGTGCCAGCAGTTACTCGATTGCAGACACGGAAAAACTGTTTTTT.

This rearrangement joins TRBV9 to TRBJ1-2; 8 bases align to TRBD1. Germline V gene data show CDR1 as SGDLS and CDR2 as YYNGEE. The CDR3 contains 15 residues. The V segment lost 0 bases and the J segment 7 bases; nucleotides outside the gene matches: 8. CDR3 loop: CASSVDPQGAVGYTF. The CDR3, as DNA: TGTGCCAGCAGCGTAGATCCGCAGGGGGCGGTTGGCTACACCTTC.

This chain links TRBV10-3 with TRBJ1-5, with D possibly TRBD1 on 5 matching bases. The V end lost 6 bases, the J end lost 3 bases, and 15 bases lay between the germline ends. Germline V gene sequence: CDR1 ENHRY, CDR2 SYGVKD. The CDR3 runs to 15 residues. CDR3 region: CAIRPGLESNQPQHF. The CDR3 coding sequence is TGTGCCATCAGGCCGGGACTGGAATCCAATCAGCCCCAGCATTTT.

This clone was seen only once. The chain employs TRBV5-5 and TRBJ1-1; no reliable D call. The V and J ends lost 1 base and 8 bases respectively, with 9 bases between them. The CDR3 loop spans 12 amino acids. CDR1 and CDR2 (germline): SGHKS, YYEKEE (reference sequence). The CDR3 sequence is CASSLPPGEAFF. In DNA form, the CDR3 reads TGTGCCAGCAGCTTGCCTCCCGGGGAAGCTTTCTTT.

V usage is TRBV6-6 and J usage is TRBJ2-2; D is perhaps TRBD2 (6 bases). The CDR3 totals 13 residues. Looked up from germline, CDR1 is MNHNY and CDR2 is SVGAGI (reference sequence). Trimming cost V 8 bases and J 7 bases, with 14 bases left between them. As DNA, the CDR3 is TGTGCCAGCCGGCGAGGGGAGGTCGGGGAGCTGTTTTTT. Translating gives CASRRGEVGELFF.